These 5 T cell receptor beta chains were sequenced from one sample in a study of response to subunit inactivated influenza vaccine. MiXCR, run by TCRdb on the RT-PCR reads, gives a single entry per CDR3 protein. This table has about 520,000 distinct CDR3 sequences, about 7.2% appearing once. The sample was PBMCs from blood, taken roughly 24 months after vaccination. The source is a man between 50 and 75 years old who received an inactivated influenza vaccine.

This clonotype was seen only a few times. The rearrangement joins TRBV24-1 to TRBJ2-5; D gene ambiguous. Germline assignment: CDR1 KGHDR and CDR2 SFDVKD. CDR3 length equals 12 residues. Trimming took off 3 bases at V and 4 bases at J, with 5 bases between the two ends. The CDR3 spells CATSDARETQYF. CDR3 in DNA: TGTGCCACCAGTGATGCCAGAGAGACCCAGTACTTC.

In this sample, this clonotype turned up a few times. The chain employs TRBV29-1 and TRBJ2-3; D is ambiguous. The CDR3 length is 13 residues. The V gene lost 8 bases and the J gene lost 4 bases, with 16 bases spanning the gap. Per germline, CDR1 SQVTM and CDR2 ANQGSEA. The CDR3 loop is CSSRLGGPDTQYF. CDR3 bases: TGCAGCAGTAGGTTGGGCGGTCCAGATACGCAGTATTTT.

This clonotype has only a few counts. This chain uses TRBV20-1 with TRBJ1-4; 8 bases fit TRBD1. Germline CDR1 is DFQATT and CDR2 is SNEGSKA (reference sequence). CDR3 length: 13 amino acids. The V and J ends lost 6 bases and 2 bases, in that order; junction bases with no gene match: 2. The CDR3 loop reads CSAWDRTNEKLFF. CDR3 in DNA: TGCAGTGCCTGGGACAGGACTAATGAAAAACTGTTTTTT.

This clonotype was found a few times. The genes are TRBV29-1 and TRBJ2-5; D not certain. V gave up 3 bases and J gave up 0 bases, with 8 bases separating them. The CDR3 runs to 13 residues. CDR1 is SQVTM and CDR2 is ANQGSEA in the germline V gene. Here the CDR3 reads CSVDWLDQETQYF. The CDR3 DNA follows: TGCAGCGTTGACTGGCTAGACCAAGAGACCCAGTACTTC. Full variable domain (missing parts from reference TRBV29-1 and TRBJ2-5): SAVISQKPSRDICQRGTSLTIQCQVDSQVTMMFWYRQQPGQSLTLIATANQGSEATYESGFVIDKFPISRPNLTFSTLTVSNMSPEDSSIYLCSVDWLDQETQYFGPGTRLLVL.

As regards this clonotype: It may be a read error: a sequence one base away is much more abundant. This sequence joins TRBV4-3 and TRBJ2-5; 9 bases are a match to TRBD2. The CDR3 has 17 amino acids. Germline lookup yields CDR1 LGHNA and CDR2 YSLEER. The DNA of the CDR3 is TGCGCCAGCAGCCAAGTACATCGAGCGGGGGGTGTTGAGATCCAGTACTTC. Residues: CASSQVHRAGGVEIQYF.